One sample yielded the 3 T cell receptor beta chains listed below, sequenced in a study of tumor-infiltrating lymphocytes in primary liver carcinoma. Joint extraction of RNA and DNA used about 17-30 mg of bulk tissue that was unsorted. Starting material of around 490 ng total RNA yielded TCR beta cDNA via a constant-region primer. Amplification in three nested multiplex PCR rounds with slightly modified ARM-PCR gave rise to TCR beta libraries. TRBV1-TRBV30 forward primers paired with a C-beta reverse primer drove the first two PCR rounds, around 9 cycles each. TCRdb called the multiplex PCR reads again in MiXCR, with one record for every CDR3 protein. The sample gives 95,000 to 100,000 distinct CDR3 sequences, approximately 70% of which show up once; approximately 12% is in the top ten. Source material: liver tumor tissue from sampling region 2. Specified subset: tumor region T2, inferior pole. The receptors derive from a woman aged 55-70 years with primary liver carcinoma and hepatitis B virus infection.

This clonotype showed up just a few times. A single base separates this from a much larger clone, so it may be a read error. The chain uses TRBV12-3 or TRBV12-4 and TRBJ2-1, with D unresolved. The CDR3 totals 11 residues. The CDR3 reads CASSSHNVQFF. In DNA, the CDR3 is TGTGCCAGCAGTTCACACAATGTGCAGTTCTTC.

The chain carries TRBV11-3 and TRBJ2-1; no firm D call. CDR1 and CDR2 (germline): SGHNT, YENEEA. Trimming took 2 bases from V and 14 from J, leaving 19 bases between them. This CDR3 region has 14 residues. Here the CDR3 DNA reads TGTGCCAGCAGCTTACTGGACCTCGGCAATGGGGAGTTCTTC. The encoded protein is CASSLLDLGNGEFF.

Remarks on this clonotype: The conserved phenylalanine or tryptophan is not found at the CDR3 terminus, so this likely reflects a read error. The J gene is TRBJ1-1, the V gene TRBV7-9; D remains unclear. The CDR3 totals 18 residues. V was trimmed by 5 bases and J by 5 bases, leaving 27 bases between them. Germline V CDR1 and CDR2: SEHNR, FQNEAQ (reference sequence). The DNA for the CDR3 is TGTGCCAGCAGCCGCGCGCGGCGAAGGGAAACGTCGAAGACTGAAGCTTTCATT. This encodes CASSRARRRETSKTEAFI.